This T cell receptor beta chain was captured in a study of identical twins. Study findings and constraints: Insertions were fewer in abundant cord blood beta clonotypes, whereas memory repertoires showed none of this pattern. Within monozygotic twins, out-of-frame TCR alpha sharing was underestimated by the models. Invariant MAIT and iNKT cells are populations that could partly confound zero-insertion analyses.

TCRdb analysed the 5' RACE reads with MiXCR anew, one entry per CDR3 protein. The table has 200,000 to 250,000 distinct CDR3 sequences, 9.5% to 15% seen once. The CDR3 covers 15 residues. V lost 5 bases, J lost 9 bases, and 9 bases stayed unmatched. The V gene's germline CDR1 is SGHVS and CDR2 FQNEAQ. As for this clonotype: Its specificity is not known.

Separately, the same data were catalogued under a study of yellow fever vaccine responses in identical twins.

This receptor was obtained from a woman in her late teens or twenties in good health. The J gene is TRBJ2-1, the V gene TRBV7-8, with 11 bases that match TRBD2. Sequenced sample: memory (CD45RO+) T cells sorted from blood. The CDR3 reads CASSLSGGESPEQFF. CDR3 bases: TGTGCCAGCAGCCTTAGCGGGGGGGAGTCCCCTGAGCAGTTCTTC.